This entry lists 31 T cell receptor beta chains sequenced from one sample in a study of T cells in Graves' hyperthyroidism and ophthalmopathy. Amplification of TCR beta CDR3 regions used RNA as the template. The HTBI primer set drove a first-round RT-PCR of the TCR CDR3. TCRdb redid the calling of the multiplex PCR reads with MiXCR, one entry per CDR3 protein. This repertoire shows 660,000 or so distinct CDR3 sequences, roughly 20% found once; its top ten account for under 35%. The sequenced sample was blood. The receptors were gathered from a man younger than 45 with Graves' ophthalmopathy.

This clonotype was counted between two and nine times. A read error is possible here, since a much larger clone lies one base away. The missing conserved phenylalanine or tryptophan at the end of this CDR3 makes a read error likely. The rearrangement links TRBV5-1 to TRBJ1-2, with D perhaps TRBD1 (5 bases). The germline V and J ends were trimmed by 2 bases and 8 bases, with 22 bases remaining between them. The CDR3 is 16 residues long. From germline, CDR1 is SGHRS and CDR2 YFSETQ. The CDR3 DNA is TGCGCCAGCAGCTTAGGCTCGTACCCGGGGGAGGACGGCTACACCCTC. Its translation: CASSLGSYPGEDGYTL.

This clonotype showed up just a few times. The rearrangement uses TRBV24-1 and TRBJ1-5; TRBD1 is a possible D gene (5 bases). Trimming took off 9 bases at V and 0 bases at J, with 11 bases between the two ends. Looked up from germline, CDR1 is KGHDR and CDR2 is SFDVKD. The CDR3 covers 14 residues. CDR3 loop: CATSSGLSNQPQHF. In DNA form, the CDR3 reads TGTGCCACCTCCTCAGGGCTTAGCAATCAGCCCCAGCATTTT.

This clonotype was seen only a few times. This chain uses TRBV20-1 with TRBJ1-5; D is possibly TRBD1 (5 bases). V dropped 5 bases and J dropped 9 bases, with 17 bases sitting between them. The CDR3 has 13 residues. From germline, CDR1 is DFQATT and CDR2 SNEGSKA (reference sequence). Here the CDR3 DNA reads TGCAGTGCTGTAGACAGTGGGGAGAGGCCCCAGCATTTT. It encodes CSAVDSGERPQHF.

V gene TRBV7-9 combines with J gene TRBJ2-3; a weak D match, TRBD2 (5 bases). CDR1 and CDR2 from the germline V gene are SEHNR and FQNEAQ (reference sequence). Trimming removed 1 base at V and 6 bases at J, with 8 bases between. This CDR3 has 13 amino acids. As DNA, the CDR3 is TGTGCCAGCAGCTTAGTCGGGGAGGATACGCAGTATTTT. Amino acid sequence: CASSLVGEDTQYF.

Here the CDR3 DNA reads TGTGCCAGCAGCTTAGAGGGACAGGATCGTGAAAAACTGTTTTTT. This encodes CASSLEGQDREKLFF. The V and J genes are TRBV7-8 and TRBJ1-4, with 8 nucleotides matching TRBD1. Germline V gives CDR1 SGHVS, CDR2 FQNEAQ. The junction had 5 bases not matched to a gene; V was cut back by 1 base and J by 7 bases. CDR3 length: 15 residues. Variable domain in full (rest from reference TRBV7-8 and TRBJ1-4): GAGVSQSPRYKVAKRGQDVALRCDPISGHVSLFWYQQALGQGPEFLTYFQNEAQLDKSGLPSDRFFAERPEGSVSTLKIQRTQQEDSAVYLCASSLEGQDREKLFFGSGTQLSVL.

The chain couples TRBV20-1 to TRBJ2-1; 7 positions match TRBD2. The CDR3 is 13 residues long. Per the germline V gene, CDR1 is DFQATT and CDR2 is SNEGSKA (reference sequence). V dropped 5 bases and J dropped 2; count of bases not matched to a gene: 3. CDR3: CSAGAGPYNEQFF. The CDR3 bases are TGCAGTGCTGGAGCGGGACCCTACAATGAGCAGTTCTTC.

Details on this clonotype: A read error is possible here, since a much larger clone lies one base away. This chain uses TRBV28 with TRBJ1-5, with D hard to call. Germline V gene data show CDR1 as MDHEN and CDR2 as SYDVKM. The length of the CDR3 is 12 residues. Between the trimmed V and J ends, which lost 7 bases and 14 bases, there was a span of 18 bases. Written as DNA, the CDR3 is TGTGCCAGCAACACAGACCGACCCTTAAAGCATTTT. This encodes CASNTDRPLKHF.

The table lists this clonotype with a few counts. The DNA for the CDR3 is TGCAGCGTTGGTCCTGTTAACTATGGCTACACCTTC. Protein: CSVGPVNYGYTF. This chain uses TRBV29-1 with TRBJ1-2; D unclear. The CDR3 runs to 12 residues. The germline CDR1 and CDR2 sequences are SQVTM and ANQGSEA. V was trimmed by 4 bases and J by 1 base, leaving 7 bases between them.

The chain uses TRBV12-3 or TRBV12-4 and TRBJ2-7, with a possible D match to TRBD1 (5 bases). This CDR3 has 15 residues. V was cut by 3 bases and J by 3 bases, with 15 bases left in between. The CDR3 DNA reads TGTGCCAGCAGTTTCATACCGGACACAGTCTACGAGCAGTACTTC. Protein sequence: CASSFIPDTVYEQYF.

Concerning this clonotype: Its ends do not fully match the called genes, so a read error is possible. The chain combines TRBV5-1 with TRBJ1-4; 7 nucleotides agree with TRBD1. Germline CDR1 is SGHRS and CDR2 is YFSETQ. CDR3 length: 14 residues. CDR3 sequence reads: CASSLATGNGKLFF. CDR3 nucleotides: TGCGCCAGCAGCTTGGCGACAGGGAATGGAAAACTGTTTTTT.

CDR3 amino acids: CASSGWVSSNQPQHF. CDR3 bases: TGTGCCAGCAGTGGGTGGGTCTCAAGCAATCAGCCCCAGCATTTT. J is TRBJ1-5 and V is TRBV6-1; D gene unclear. Germline-derived CDR1 and CDR2 are MNHNS and SASEGT. The CDR3 loop spans 15 amino acids. Trimming took off 4 bases at V and 1 base at J, with 11 bases between the two ends.

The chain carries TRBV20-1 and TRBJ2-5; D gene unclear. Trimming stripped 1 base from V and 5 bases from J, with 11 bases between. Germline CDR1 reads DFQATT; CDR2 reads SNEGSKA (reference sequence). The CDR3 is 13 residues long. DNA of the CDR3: TGCAGTGCTAGAGCTCTGGGGTGGGAGACCCAGTACTTC. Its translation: CSARALGWETQYF.

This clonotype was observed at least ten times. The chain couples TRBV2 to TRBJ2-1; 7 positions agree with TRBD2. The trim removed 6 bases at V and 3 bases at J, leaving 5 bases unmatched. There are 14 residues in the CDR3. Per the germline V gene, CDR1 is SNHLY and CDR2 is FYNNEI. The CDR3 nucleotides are TGTGCCAGCAGCTCTAGCGGCCTCTACAATGAGCAGTTCTTC. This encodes CASSSSGLYNEQFF.

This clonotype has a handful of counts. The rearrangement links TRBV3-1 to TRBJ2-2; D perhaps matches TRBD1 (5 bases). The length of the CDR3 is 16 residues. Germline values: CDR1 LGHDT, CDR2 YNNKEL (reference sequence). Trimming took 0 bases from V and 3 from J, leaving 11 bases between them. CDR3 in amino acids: CASSQEDIGYTGELFF. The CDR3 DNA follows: TGTGCCAGCAGCCAAGAGGACATCGGCTACACCGGGGAGCTGTTTTTT.

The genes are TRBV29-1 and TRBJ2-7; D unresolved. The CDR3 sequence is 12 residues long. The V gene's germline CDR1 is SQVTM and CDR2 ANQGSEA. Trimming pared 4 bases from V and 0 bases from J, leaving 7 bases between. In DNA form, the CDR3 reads TGCAGCGTTGGGTGGAGCTCCTACGAGCAGTACTTC. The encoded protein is CSVGWSSYEQYF.

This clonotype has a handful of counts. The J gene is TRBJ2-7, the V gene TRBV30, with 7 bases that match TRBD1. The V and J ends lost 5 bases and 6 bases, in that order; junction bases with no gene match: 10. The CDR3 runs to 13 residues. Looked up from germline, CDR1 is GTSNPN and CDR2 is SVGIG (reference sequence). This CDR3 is CAWGTGTDFEQYF. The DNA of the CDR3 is TGTGCCTGGGGAACCGGGACAGATTTCGAGCAGTACTTC.

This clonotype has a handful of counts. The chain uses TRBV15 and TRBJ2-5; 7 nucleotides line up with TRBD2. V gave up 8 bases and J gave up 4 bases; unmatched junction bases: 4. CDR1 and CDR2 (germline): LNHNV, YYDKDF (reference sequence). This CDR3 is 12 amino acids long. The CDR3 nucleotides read TGTGCCACCTCGAGCGGGGCAGAGACCCAGTACTTC. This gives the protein CATSSGAETQYF.

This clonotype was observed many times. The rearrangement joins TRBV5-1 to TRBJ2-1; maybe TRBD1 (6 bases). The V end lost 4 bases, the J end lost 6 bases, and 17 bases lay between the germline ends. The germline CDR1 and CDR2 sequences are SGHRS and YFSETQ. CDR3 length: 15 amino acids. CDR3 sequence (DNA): TGCGCCAGCAGCCGAAACAGGGAATTAGGCAATGAGCAGTTCTTC. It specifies CASSRNRELGNEQFF.

The CDR3 region is CASSLQAGAQETQYF. Here the CDR3 DNA reads TGTGCCAGCAGCTTACAAGCAGGGGCCCAAGAGACCCAGTACTTC. This chain joins TRBV7-2 and TRBJ2-5; maybe TRBD1 (6 bases). V was pared by 2 bases and J by 1 base, with 11 bases between. The CDR3 contains 15 residues. Germline V gene sequence: CDR1 SGHTA, CDR2 FQGNSA.

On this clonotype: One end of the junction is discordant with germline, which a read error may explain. The CDR3 DNA sequence: TGTGCCAACAGTTACGCAACCCGGGACAGGGGGCGCGGGGTAAATCAGCCCCAGCATTTT. This encodes CANSYATRDRGRGVNQPQHF. The rearrangement uses TRBV6-9 and TRBJ1-5, with 12 bases that match TRBD1. CDR1 is MNHGY and CDR2 is SVAAGI in the germline V gene. This CDR3 has 20 amino acids.

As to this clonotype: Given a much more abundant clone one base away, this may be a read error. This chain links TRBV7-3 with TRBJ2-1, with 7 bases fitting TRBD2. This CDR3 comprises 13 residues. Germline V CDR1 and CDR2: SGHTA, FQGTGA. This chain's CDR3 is CASSLGGSNEQLF. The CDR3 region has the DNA TGTGCCAGCAGCTTGGGCGGGAGCAATGAGCAGCTCTTC.

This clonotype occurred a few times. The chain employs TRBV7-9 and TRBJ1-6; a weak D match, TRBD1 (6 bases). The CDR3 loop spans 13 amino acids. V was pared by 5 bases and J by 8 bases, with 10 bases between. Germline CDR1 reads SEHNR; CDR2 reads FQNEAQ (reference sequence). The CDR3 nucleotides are TGTGCCAGCAGCGCTAAGGGGGATTCACCCCTCCACTTT. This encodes CASSAKGDSPLHF.

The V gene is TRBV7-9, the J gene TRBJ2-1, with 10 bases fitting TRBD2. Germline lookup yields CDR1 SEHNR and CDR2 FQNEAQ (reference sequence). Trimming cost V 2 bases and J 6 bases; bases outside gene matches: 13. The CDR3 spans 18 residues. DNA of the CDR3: TGTGCCAGCAGCTTATGGACGGCCTTAGCGGGAGGTCCCAATGAGCAGTTCTTC. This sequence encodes CASSLWTALAGGPNEQFF.

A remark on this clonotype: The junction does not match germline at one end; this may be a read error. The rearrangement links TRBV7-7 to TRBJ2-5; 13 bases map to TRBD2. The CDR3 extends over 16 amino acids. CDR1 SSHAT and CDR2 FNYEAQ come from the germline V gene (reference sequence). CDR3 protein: CASSGRTSGSRETQYF. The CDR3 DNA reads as TGTGCTAGCAGCGGCCGGACTAGCGGGAGTAGGGAGACCCAGTACTTC.

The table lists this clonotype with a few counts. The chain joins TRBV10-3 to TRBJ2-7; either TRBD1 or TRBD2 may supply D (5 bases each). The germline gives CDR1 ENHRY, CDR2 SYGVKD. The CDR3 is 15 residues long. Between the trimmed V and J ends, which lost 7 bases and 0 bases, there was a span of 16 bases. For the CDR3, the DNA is TGTGCCATCAAGTCGGGCAGGGACGCCTCCTACGAGCAGTACTTC. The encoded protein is CAIKSGRDASYEQYF.

Here the CDR3 DNA reads TGTGCCAGCAGCCCGGGACTAGCGGGAGTAAGGCCCGAGCAGTACTTC. This translates into CASSPGLAGVRPEQYF. This rearrangement joins TRBV11-1 to TRBJ2-7, with 14 bases aligning to TRBD2. This CDR3 is 16 amino acids long. The V gene's germline CDR1 is SGHAT and CDR2 FQDESV (reference sequence). With 5 bases clipped from V and 6 bases from J, the junction kept 9 bases outside the gene matches.

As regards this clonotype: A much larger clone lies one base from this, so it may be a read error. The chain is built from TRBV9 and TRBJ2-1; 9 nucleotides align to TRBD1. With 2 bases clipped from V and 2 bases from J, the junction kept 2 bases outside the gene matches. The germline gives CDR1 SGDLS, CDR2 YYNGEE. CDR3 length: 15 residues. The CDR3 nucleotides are TGTGCCAGCAGCGTGGGACAGGGAACCTACAATGAGCAGTTCTTC. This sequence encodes CASSVGQGTYNEQFF.

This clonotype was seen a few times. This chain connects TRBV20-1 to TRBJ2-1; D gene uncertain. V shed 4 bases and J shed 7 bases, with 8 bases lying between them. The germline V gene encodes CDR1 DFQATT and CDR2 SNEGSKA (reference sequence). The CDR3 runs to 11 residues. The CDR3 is CSAKATNEQFF. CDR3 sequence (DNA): TGCAGTGCTAAGGCTACTAATGAGCAGTTCTTC.

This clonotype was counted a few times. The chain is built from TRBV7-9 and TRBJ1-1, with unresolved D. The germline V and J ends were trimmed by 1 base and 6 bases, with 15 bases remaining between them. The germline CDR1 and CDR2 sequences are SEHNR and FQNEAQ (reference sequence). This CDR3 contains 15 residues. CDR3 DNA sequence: TGTGCCAGCAGCTTAGGAGGAGGGTATGTGGCTGAAGCTTTCTTT. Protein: CASSLGGGYVAEAFF.

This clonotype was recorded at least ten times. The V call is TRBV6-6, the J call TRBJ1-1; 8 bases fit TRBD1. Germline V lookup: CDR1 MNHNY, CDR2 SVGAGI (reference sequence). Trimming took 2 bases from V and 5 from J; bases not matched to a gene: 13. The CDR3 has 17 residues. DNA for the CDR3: TGTGCCAGCAGTTACCTCTCCCCACAGGGGGTTCGGACTGAAGCTTTCTTT. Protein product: CASSYLSPQGVRTEAFF.

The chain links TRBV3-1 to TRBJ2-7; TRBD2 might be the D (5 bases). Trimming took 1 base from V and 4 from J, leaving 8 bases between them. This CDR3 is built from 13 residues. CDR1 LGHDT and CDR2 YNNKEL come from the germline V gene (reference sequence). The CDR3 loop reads CASSQAEAYEQYF. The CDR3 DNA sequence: TGTGCCAGCAGCCAAGCGGAGGCTTACGAGCAGTACTTC.